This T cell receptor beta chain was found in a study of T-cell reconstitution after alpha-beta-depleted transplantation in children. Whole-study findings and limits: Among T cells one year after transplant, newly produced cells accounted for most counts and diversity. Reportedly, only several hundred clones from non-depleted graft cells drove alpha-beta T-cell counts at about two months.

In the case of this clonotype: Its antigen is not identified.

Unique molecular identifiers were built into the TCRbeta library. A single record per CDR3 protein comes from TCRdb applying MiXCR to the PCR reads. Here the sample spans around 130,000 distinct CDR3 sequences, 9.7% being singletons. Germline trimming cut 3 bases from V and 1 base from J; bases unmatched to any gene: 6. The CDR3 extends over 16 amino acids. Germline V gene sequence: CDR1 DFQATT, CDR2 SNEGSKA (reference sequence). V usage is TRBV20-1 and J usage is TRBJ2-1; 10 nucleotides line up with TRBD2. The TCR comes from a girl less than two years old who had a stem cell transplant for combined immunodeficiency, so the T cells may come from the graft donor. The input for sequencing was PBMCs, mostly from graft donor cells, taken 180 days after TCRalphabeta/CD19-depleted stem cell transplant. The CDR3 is CSARGLAGGSYNEQFF. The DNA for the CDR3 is TGCAGTGCTAGGGGTTTAGCGGGGGGATCCTACAATGAGCAGTTCTTC.